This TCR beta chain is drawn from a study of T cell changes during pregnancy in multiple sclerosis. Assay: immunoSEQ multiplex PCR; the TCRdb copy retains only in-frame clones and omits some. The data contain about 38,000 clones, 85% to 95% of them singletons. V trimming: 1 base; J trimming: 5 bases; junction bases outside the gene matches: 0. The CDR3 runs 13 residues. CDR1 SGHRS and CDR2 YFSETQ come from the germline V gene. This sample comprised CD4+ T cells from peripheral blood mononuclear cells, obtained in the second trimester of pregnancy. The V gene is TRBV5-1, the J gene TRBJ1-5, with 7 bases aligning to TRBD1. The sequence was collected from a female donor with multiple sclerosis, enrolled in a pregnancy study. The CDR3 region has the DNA TGCGCCAGCAGCTTGACAGGGGATCAGCCCCAGCATTTT. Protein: CASSLTGDQPQHF.